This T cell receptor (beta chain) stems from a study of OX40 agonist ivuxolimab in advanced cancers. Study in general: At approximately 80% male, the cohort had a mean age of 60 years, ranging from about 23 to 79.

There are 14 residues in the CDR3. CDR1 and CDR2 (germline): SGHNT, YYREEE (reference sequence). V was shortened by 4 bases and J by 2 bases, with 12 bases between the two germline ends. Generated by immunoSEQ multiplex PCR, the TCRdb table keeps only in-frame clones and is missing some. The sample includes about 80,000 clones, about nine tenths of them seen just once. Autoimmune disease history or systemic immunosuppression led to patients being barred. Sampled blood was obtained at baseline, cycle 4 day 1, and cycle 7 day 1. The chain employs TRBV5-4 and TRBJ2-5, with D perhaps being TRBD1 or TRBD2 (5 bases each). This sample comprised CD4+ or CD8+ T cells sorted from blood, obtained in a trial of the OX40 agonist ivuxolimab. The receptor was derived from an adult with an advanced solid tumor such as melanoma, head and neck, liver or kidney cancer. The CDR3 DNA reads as TGTGCCAGCAGCCCGGGGACCTTGCAAGAGACCCAGTACTTC. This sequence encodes CASSPGTLQETQYF.